The 29 T cell receptor beta chains given below trace back to one sample, sequenced in a study of CD8 T cells in Susac syndrome (dated by TCRdb to the late 2010s). Libraries came from the immunoSEQ multiplex PCR assay. RNA was extracted using the RNeasy kit, and roughly 0.5 to 1 ug of the RNA was reverse transcribed with random hexamers. The public reads were quality trimmed at Q25 with fastp and then assembled into clones with MiXCR by TCRdb, keeping productive beta chains. Rows with a matching CDR3 protein are joined into one entry that keeps the most common DNA and genes. This sample is represented by around 200,000 distinct CDR3 sequences; around 94% of them were singletons. The ten largest clones take up 0.085% to 0.1% of the sample. Sequenced material: CD4+ T cells from PBMCs. The receptors stem from a human donor with Susac syndrome.

The V call is TRBV2, the J call TRBJ1-1, with a tentative D call TRBD1 (5 bases). Germline loops: CDR1 SNHLY, CDR2 FYNNEI. This CDR3 comprises 14 residues. The V end was cut by 7 bases, the J end by 2 bases, with 14 bases between. This CDR3 reads CASTPGTGNTEAFF. The CDR3, as DNA: TGTGCCAGCACCCCCGGGACGGGAAACACTGAAGCTTTCTTT.

The chain employs TRBV7-9 and TRBJ1-4, with TRBD1 matching over 8 bases. The germline gives CDR1 SEHNR, CDR2 FQNEAQ (reference sequence). The CDR3 is made up of 14 amino acids. After removal of 5 bases from V and 8 bases from J, the junction contained 7 bases not matched to a gene. The CDR3 here is CASSPARGREKLFF. The CDR3 nucleotides are TGTGCCAGCAGCCCCGCCAGGGGGCGAGAAAAACTGTTTTTT.

Here the CDR3 reads CASSKDTLETQYF. The DNA for the CDR3 is TGTGCCAGTAGTAAGGACACTCTGGAGACCCAGTACTTC. This chain joins TRBV19 and TRBJ2-5; D perhaps matches TRBD1 (5 bases). Per the germline V gene, CDR1 is LNHDA and CDR2 is SQIVND (reference sequence). Trimming stripped 4 bases from V and 5 bases from J, with 11 bases between. The length of the CDR3 is 13 residues.

The chain couples TRBV20-1 to TRBJ1-1; unclear D gene. Germline V CDR1 and CDR2: DFQATT, SNEGSKA (reference sequence). The CDR3 covers 12 residues. V was shortened by 1 base and J by 1 base, with 4 bases between the two germline ends. The CDR3 DNA is TGCAGTGCTAGAGTTGAGAACACTGAAGCTTTCTTT. Translating gives CSARVENTEAFF.

This chain links TRBV12-3 or TRBV12-4 with TRBJ1-2; D is ambiguous. This CDR3 has 11 residues. Trimming took off 7 bases at V and 3 bases at J, with 6 bases between the two ends. CDR3 region: CASTNYYGYTF. The CDR3 DNA follows: TGTGCCAGCACCAACTACTATGGCTACACCTTC.

This chain connects TRBV5-4 to TRBJ2-3; D may be TRBD2 (6 bases). CDR3 length equals 15 residues. V was trimmed by 4 bases and J by 5 bases, leaving 17 bases between them. Germline V lookup: CDR1 SGHNT, CDR2 YYREEE (reference sequence). The CDR3: CASSRGTRVRDTQYF. CDR3 in DNA: TGTGCCAGCAGCCGCGGGACTCGAGTGAGAGATACGCAGTATTTT.

The rearrangement uses TRBV2 and TRBJ2-2, with D hard to call. Trimming took off 3 bases at V and 4 bases at J, with 3 bases between the two ends. From germline, CDR1 is SNHLY and CDR2 FYNNEI. The CDR3 has 12 residues. For the CDR3, the DNA is TGTGCCAGCAGTGAGACCACCGGGGAGCTGTTTTTT. It yields the protein CASSETTGELFF.

This chain links TRBV27 with TRBJ1-2; TRBD1 is a possible D gene (6 bases). This CDR3 is 16 amino acids long. Trimming stripped 0 bases from V and 0 bases from J, with 11 bases between. The germline V gene has CDR1 MNHEY and CDR2 SMNVEV (reference sequence). For the CDR3, the DNA is TGTGCCAGCAGTTTATCAGGACAGCCGCCTAACTATGGCTACACCTTC. Translating gives CASSLSGQPPNYGYTF.

V usage is TRBV7-9 and J usage is TRBJ2-1; 7 bases match TRBD1. This CDR3 comprises 15 residues. V shed 4 bases, J shed 5 bases, and the junction held 8 bases outside the gene matches. In germline, CDR1 is SEHNR, CDR2 FQNEAQ (reference sequence). Written as DNA, the CDR3 is TGTGCCAGCAGCTCCGGATGGACAGGCGACAATGAGCAGTTCTTC. Protein: CASSSGWTGDNEQFF.

This chain links TRBV28 with TRBJ2-7, with D unresolved. CDR1 MDHEN and CDR2 SYDVKM come from the germline V gene. V was trimmed by 4 bases and J by 3 bases, leaving 10 bases between them. The CDR3 contains 13 residues. Here the CDR3 reads CASSSPRFYEQYF. As DNA, the CDR3 is TGTGCCAGCAGTTCTCCACGGTTCTACGAGCAGTACTTC.

The chain recombines TRBV3-1 with TRBJ1-2, with TRBD1 matching 9 bases. V shed 1 base, J shed 10 bases, and the junction held 7 bases outside the gene matches. The CDR3 consists of 14 residues. Germline CDR1 is LGHDT and CDR2 is YNNKEL (reference sequence). The CDR3 protein is CASSQGRTGVAYTF. The CDR3 coding sequence is TGTGCCAGCAGCCAAGGGAGGACAGGGGTTGCCTACACCTTC.

The genes are TRBV30 and TRBJ1-2; maybe TRBD1 (5 bases). Germline lookup yields CDR1 GTSNPN and CDR2 SVGIG (reference sequence). The ends were cut back, 0 bases at V and 2 bases at J, with 13 bases in the middle. The CDR3 runs 15 residues. CDR3 nucleotides: TGTGCCTGGAGTGTAATCAGGGCCCCCAACTATGGCTACACCTTC. Translation gives CAWSVIRAPNYGYTF.

The chain employs TRBV20-1 and TRBJ2-7; 12 bases line up with TRBD2. This CDR3 contains 15 residues. The germline gives CDR1 DFQATT, CDR2 SNEGSKA (reference sequence). With 5 bases clipped from V and 3 bases from J, the junction kept 8 bases outside the gene matches. The DNA of the CDR3 is TGCAGTGCTGGAGGGACTAGCGGGTCAGACTACGAGCAGTACTTC. The encoded protein is CSAGGTSGSDYEQYF.

The V and J genes are TRBV12-3 or TRBV12-4 and TRBJ2-2, with TRBD2 matching over 9 bases. The J segment lost 6 bases and the V segment lost 7 bases, leaving 9 bases of the junction unmatched. The CDR3 has 15 amino acids. CDR3 nucleotides: TGTGCCAGCATCCCAGCGGGGGGCGGCGCCGGGGAGCTGTTTTTT. Amino acids: CASIPAGGGAGELFF.

J is TRBJ1-1 and V is TRBV4-3; the D is unclear. This CDR3 region has 19 residues. V gave up 2 bases and J gave up 1 base, with 23 bases separating them. Germline-derived CDR1 and CDR2 are LGHNA and YSLEER. The CDR3 bases are TGCGCCAGCAGCCAAAGATTGGGGAATAGTGCGCGCGGGAACACTGAAGCTTTCTTT. This codes for CASSQRLGNSARGNTEAFF.

This clonotype was detected only once. The rearrangement links TRBV7-2 to TRBJ2-3, with TRBD2 identical over 10 bases. The trim removed 6 bases at V and 3 bases at J, leaving 6 bases unmatched. CDR1 SGHTA and CDR2 FQGNSA come from the germline V gene. The CDR3 sequence is 15 residues long. CDR3 sequence (DNA): TGTGCCAGCAGGTCTCCTAGCGGGAGAACAGATACGCAGTATTTT. Amino acids: CASRSPSGRTDTQYF.

The chain couples TRBV4-1 to TRBJ2-3; no definite D call. This CDR3 has 14 residues. The ends were cut back, 4 bases at V and 1 base at J, with 9 bases in the middle. Germline V gene data show CDR1 as MGHRA and CDR2 as YSYEKL. The CDR3 region has the DNA TGCGCCAGCAGCCGAGGAAGGGGCACAGATACGCAGTATTTT. Its translation is CASSRGRGTDTQYF.

The chain uses TRBV24-1 and TRBJ2-1, with TRBD2 matching over 11 bases. The V gene end was trimmed by 3 bases and the J gene end by 1 base; junction bases not matched to a gene: 7. Per the germline V gene, CDR1 is KGHDR and CDR2 is SFDVKD. CDR3 length: 18 residues. The CDR3 reads CATSDRRLAGGSYNEQFF. Here the CDR3 DNA reads TGTGCCACCAGTGATCGGAGGCTAGCGGGGGGTTCCTACAATGAGCAGTTCTTC.

This chain connects TRBV6-2 or TRBV6-3 to TRBJ1-2; D not resolved. Between the trimmed V and J ends, which lost 7 bases and 2 bases, there was a span of 11 bases. Germline CDR1 and CDR2: MNHEY and SVGEGT. The CDR3 is made up of 13 amino acids. The CDR3 reads CASNANWNYGYTF. CDR3 nucleotide sequence: TGTGCCAGCAACGCGAATTGGAACTATGGCTACACCTTC.

The V and J genes are TRBV20-1 and TRBJ1-1; perhaps TRBD1 as D (6 bases). In germline, CDR1 is DFQATT, CDR2 SNEGSKA (reference sequence). The CDR3 spans 14 residues. The CDR3 region is CSAMGGVGDTEAFF. The CDR3 bases are TGCAGCGCCATGGGGGGCGTCGGGGACACTGAAGCTTTCTTT.

The rearrangement uses TRBV12-5 and TRBJ1-1, with a possible D match to TRBD1 (5 bases). Trimming removed 3 bases at V and 8 bases at J, with 10 bases between. The CDR3 loop spans 12 amino acids. CDR1 LGHNT and CDR2 FRNRAP come from the germline V gene. CDR3 in amino acids: CASGFPGREAFF. CDR3 coding DNA: TGTGCTAGTGGTTTTCCGGGACGGGAAGCTTTCTTT.

The gene calls are TRBV2 and TRBJ2-5; TRBD1 might be the D (5 bases). V lost 7 bases to trimming and J lost 2 bases, with 11 bases between them. Germline V gene sequence: CDR1 SNHLY, CDR2 FYNNEI. This CDR3 spans 13 amino acids. The CDR3: CASTDRVQETQYF. CDR3 DNA sequence: TGTGCCAGCACCGACAGAGTGCAAGAGACCCAGTACTTC.

The chain combines TRBV12-3 or TRBV12-4 with TRBJ2-7, with 11 bases aligning to TRBD2. This CDR3 spans 16 amino acids. V lost 5 bases and J lost 0; bases outside the gene matches: 6. The CDR3 reads CASSAPGLADSYEQYF. The CDR3 nucleotides read TGTGCCAGCAGTGCTCCGGGACTAGCGGACTCCTACGAGCAGTACTTC.

This chain connects TRBV30 to TRBJ1-1; a weak D match, TRBD1 (5 bases). V was clipped by 1 base and J by 1 base, with 10 bases between them. The germline CDR1 and CDR2 sequences are GTSNPN and SVGIG (reference sequence). The CDR3 totals 14 residues. In nucleotides, the CDR3 is TGTGCCTGGAGTGCGGGGCCGGCGAACACTGAAGCTTTCTTT. This translates into CAWSAGPANTEAFF.

This clonotype was recorded only once. The chain links TRBV10-1 to TRBJ2-5; D possibly corresponds to TRBD1 (6 bases). The CDR3 length is 13 residues. Trimming took off 2 bases at V and 3 bases at J, with 7 bases between the two ends. Germline V gene sequence: CDR1 WNHNN, CDR2 SYGVQD (reference sequence). The CDR3 loop is CASSEPGEETQYF. CDR3 DNA sequence: TGCGCCAGCAGTGAGCCAGGGGAAGAGACCCAGTACTTC.

The CDR3 is CASSESLGQGRYEQYF. The CDR3 nucleotides are TGTGCCAGCAGTGAATCTCTCGGACAGGGTCGATACGAGCAGTACTTC. The chain uses TRBV25-1 and TRBJ2-7; 8 bases match TRBD1. V trimming: 1 base; J trimming: 4 bases; junction bases outside the gene matches: 9. The CDR3 consists of 16 residues. Germline V gives CDR1 MGHDK, CDR2 SYGVNS.

This chain uses TRBV29-1 with TRBJ1-1, with a tentative D call TRBD1 (5 bases). V was shortened by 7 bases and J by 1 base, with 16 bases between the two germline ends. This CDR3 spans 14 amino acids. The germline gives CDR1 SQVTM, CDR2 ANQGSEA. CDR3 bases: TGCAGCGCCGGAACCGGGGGAGGGAACACTGAAGCTTTCTTT. This gives the protein CSAGTGGGNTEAFF.

V is TRBV30 and J is TRBJ1-1; TRBD1 matches 7 bases. The CDR3 is 13 amino acids. Trimming removed 4 bases from V and 10 bases from J; junction bases left unmatched: 12. Germline assignment: CDR1 GTSNPN and CDR2 SVGIG (reference sequence). The CDR3 region is CAWMKGRDSGAFF. The CDR3 nucleotides are TGTGCCTGGATGAAGGGAAGGGACAGTGGAGCTTTCTTT.

The J gene is TRBJ1-5, the V gene TRBV20-1; D call uncertain. The ends were cut back, 0 bases at V and 3 bases at J, with 18 bases in the middle. The CDR3 sequence is 17 residues long. Germline lookup yields CDR1 DFQATT and CDR2 SNEGSKA (reference sequence). The CDR3 nucleotides read TGCAGTGCTAGAGAATGGAGGCCGTGGATGGACAATCAGCCCCAGCATTTT. Translation gives CSAREWRPWMDNQPQHF.